This TCR beta chain was profiled in a study of blood T cell repertoires in COVID-19. Study information: The cDNA or gDNA used as material had been derived from T cells, B-cell-depleted T cells, or PBMCs.

The germline V gene has CDR1 SGHDT and CDR2 YYEEEE. Unmatched junction bases numbered 1, after V lost 2 bases and J lost 7 bases. CDR3 length: 12 amino acids. In the original processing: Reference gene primer amplification gave nucleated cell count estimates. Only in-frame clones appear in the TCRdb table, and some are missing; sequencing was by immunoSEQ multiplex PCR. The D gene and trimming were derived from the DNA, and the V and J assignments and clone size from that table. The sample gives over 450,000 clones, about 89% of which show up once; around 7.8% is in the top ten. The receptor's source is a woman aged 45-65 years with COVID-19, enrolled during active disease. Sequencing used peripheral blood. The V gene is TRBV5-6, the J gene TRBJ1-1; TRBD1 matches 8 bases. CDR3 region: CASSFGTGEAFF. The CDR3 bases are TGTGCCAGCAGCTTCGGGACAGGTGAAGCTTTCTTT.